This entry is about one TCR beta chain. Its antigen is not known. Those who donated were healthy HIV-negative adults, with no recent acute infections or vaccinations reported. The sample comes from a study of shared clonotypes between healthy human individuals. Germline lookup yields CDR1 SNHLY and CDR2 FYNNEI. The CDR3 spans 11 residues. Trimming shortened V by 7 bases and J by 7 bases, and 8 bases separated the two germline ends. Method: immunoSEQ multiplex PCR; TCRdb's copy keeps in-frame clones and lacks some. Of roughly 2.4 million clones listed, approximately 95% are singletons. General study findings and limits: Naive subsets generally had larger estimated richness than memory subsets.

The origin of this receptor is a man aged 18 to 29 in good health. Specimen: naive CD4+ T cells sorted from blood. Noted subset: CD45RA+ positively selected. V gene TRBV2 combines with J gene TRBJ2-1, with D possibly TRBD2 on 5 matching bases. The CDR3 sequence: CASTTRNEQFF. CDR3 nucleotide sequence: TGTGCCAGCACTACTAGGAATGAGCAGTTCTTC.